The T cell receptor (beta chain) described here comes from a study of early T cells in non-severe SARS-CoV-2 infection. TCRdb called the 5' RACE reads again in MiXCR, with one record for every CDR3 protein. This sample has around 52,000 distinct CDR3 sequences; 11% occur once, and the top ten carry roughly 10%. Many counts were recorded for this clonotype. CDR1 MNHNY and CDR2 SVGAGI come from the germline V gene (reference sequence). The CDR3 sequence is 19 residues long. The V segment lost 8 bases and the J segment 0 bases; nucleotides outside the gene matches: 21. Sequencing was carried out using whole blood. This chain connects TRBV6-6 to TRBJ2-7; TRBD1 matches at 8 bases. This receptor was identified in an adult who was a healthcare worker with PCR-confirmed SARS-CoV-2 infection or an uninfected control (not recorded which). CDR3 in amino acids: CASSPPPGIGQGVSYEQYF. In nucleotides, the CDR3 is TGTGCCAGCTCTCCCCCCCCTGGTATCGGACAGGGAGTCTCCTACGAGCAGTACTTC.